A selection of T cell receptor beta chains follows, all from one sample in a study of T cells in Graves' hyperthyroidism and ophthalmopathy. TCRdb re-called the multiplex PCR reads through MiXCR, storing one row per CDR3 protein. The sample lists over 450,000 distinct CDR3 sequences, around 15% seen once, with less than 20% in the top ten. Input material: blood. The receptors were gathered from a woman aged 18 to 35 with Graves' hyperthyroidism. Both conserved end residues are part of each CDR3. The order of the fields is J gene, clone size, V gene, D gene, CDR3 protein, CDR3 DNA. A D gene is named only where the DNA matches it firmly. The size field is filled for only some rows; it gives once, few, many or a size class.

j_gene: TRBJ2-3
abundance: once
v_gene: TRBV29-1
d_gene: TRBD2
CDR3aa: CSVVVSGRALIPYF
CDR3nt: TGCAGCGTTGTAGTTAGCGGGAGGGCCCTCATTCCGTATTTT

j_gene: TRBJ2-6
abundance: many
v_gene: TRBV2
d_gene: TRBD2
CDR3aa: CASARTSLGGANVLTF
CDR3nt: TGTGCCAGCGCTCGGACTAGCCTTGGTGGGGCCAACGTCCTGACTTTC

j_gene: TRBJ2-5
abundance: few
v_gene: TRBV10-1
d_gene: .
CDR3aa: CATHLGETQYF
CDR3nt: TGCGCCACTCATCTAGGGGAGACCCAGTACTTC

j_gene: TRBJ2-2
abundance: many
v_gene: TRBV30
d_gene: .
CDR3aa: CAWRTGATGELFF
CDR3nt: TGTGCCTGGAGGACAGGAGCCACCGGGGAGCTGTTTTTT

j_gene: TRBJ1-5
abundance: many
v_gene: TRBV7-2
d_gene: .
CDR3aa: CASSLRQYSNQPQHF
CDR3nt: TGTGCCAGCAGCTTAAGGCAGTATAGCAATCAGCCCCAGCATTTT

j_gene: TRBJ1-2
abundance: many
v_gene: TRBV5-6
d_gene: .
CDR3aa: CASSLWGGFHYGYTF
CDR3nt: TGTGCCAGCAGCTTGTGGGGAGGCTTTCACTATGGCTACACCTTC

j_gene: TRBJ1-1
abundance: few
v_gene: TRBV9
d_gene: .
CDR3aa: CASSVRGGEAFF
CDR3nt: TGTGCCAGCAGCGTGAGGGGGGGTGAAGCTTTCTTT

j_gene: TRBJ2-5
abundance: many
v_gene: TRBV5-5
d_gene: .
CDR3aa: CASSRMGAGNFQETQYF
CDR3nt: TGTGCCAGCAGCCGGATGGGGGCAGGGAACTTCCAAGAGACCCAGTACTTC

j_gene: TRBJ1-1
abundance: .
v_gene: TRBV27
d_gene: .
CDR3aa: CASSGTRGPRNTEAFF
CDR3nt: TGTGCCAGCTCCGGGACGCGAGGGCCCCGGAACACTGAAGCTTTCTTT

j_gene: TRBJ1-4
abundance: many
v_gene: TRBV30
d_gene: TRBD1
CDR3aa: CAWSAGQAAWEKLFF
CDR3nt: TGTGCCTGGAGTGCGGGACAGGCCGCTTGGGAAAAACTGTTTTTT

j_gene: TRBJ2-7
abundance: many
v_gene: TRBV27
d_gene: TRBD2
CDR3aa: CASSLGLALSYEQYF
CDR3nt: TGTGCCAGCAGTCTGGGACTAGCTTTATCCTACGAGCAGTACTTC

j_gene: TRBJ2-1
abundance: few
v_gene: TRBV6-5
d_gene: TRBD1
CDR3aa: CASSYDNRGNEQFF
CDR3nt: TGTGCCAGCAGTTACGATAACAGGGGGAATGAGCAGTTCTTC

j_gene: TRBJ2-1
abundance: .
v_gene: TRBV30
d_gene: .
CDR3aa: CAWSVREQFF
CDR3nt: TGTGCCTGGAGTGTCAGGGAGCAGTTCTTC

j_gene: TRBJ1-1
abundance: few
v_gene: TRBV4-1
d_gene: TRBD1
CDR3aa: CASSQGSGGTEAFF
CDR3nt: TGCGCCAGCAGCCAAGGGTCAGGGGGCACTGAAGCTTTCTTT

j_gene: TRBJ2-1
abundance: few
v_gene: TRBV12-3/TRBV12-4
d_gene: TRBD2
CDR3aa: CASSLTGGVLDEQFF
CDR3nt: TGTGCCAGCAGTTTGACGGGAGGGGTACTAGATGAGCAGTTCTTC

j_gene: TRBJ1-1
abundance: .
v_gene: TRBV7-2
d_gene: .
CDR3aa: CASSLAYRQEAFF
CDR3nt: TGTGCCAGCAGCTTAGCGTACAGGCAAGAAGCTTTCTTT

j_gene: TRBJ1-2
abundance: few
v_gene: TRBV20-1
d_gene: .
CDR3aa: CSARTANYGYTF
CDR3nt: TGCAGTGCAAGGACAGCCAACTATGGCTACACCTTC

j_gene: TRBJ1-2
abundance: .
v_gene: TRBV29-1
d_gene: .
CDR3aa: CSVEDYGYTF
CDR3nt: TGCAGCGTTGAGGACTATGGCTACACCTTC

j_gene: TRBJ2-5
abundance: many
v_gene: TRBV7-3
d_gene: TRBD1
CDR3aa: CASSLTGQGQETQYF
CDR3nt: TGTGCTAGCAGCTTGACGGGACAGGGGCAGGAGACCCAGTACTTC

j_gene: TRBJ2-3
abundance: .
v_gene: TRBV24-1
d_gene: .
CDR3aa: CATSGLQDTQYF
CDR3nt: TGTGCCACCAGTGGCCTGCAAGATACGCAGTATTTT

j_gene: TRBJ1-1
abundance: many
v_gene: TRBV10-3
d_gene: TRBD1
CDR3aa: CAIQGQGGGTEAFF
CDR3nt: TGTGCCATACAAGGACAGGGAGGGGGCACTGAAGCTTTCTTT

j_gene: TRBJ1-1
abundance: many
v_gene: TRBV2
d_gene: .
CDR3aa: CARGEGNTEAFF
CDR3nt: TGTGCCAGAGGGGAGGGGAACACTGAAGCTTTCTTT

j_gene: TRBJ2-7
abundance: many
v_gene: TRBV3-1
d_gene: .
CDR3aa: CASSPSGLYEQYF
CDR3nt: TGTGCCAGCAGCCCCTCTGGGCTCTACGAGCAGTACTTC

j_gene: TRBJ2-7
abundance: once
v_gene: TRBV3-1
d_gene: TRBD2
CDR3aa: CASSPGLGFEQYF
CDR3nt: TGTGCCAGCAGCCCAGGACTAGGGTTCGAGCAGTACTTC

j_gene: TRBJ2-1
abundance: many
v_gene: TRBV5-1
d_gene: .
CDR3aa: CASSLFGMGTSGNNEQFF
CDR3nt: TGCGCCAGCAGCTTGTTTGGAATGGGGACATCAGGGAACAATGAGCAGTTCTTC

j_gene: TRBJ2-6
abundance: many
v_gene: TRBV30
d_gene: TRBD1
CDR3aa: CAWSGDRYFSGANVLTF
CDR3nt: TGTGCCTGGAGTGGGGACAGGTACTTTTCTGGGGCCAACGTCCTGACTTTC

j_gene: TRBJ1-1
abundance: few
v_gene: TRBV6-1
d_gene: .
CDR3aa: CASSEFTGLTGAFF
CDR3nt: TGTGCCAGCAGTGAATTTACAGGGCTAACTGGAGCTTTCTTT

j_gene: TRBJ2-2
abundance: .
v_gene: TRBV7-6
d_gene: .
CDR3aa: CASSRGTTNTGELFF
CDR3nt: TGTGCCAGCAGCCGGGGGACAACGAACACCGGGGAGCTGTTTTTT

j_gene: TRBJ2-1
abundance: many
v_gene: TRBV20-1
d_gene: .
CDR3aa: CSARDRTGAGDEQFF
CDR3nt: TGCAGTGCTAGAGATCGAACGGGAGCTGGGGATGAGCAGTTCTTC

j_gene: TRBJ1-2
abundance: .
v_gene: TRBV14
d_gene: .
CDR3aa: CASSRDRTYGYTF
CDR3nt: TGTGCCAGCAGCCGTGACAGGACCTATGGCTACACCTTC

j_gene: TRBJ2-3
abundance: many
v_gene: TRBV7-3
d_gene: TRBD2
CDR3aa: CASSYIAGGTDTQYF
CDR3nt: TGTGCCAGCAGCTATATAGCGGGGGGGACAGATACGCAGTATTTT

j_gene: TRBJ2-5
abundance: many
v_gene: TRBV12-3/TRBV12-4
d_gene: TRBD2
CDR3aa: CASSFPFGEGEETQYF
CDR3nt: TGTGCCAGCAGTTTTCCGTTCGGGGAGGGCGAAGAGACCCAGTACTTC

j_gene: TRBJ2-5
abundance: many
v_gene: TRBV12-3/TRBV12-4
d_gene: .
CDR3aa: CASSFYSQETQYF
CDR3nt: TGTGCCAGCAGTTTCTATTCCCAAGAGACCCAGTACTTC

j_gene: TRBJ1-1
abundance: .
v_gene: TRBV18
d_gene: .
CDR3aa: CASSQDAHTEAFF
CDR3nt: TGTGCCAGCTCACAGGACGCCCACACTGAAGCTTTCTTT

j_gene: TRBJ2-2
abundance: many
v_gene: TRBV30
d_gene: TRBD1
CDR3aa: CAWLRLGTGTSGELFF
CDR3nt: TGTGCCTGGCTTCGTCTTGGGACAGGGACGTCCGGGGAGCTGTTTTTT

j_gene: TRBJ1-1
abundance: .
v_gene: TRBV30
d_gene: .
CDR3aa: CAWRWLPNTEAFF
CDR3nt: TGTGCCTGGAGATGGTTACCGAACACTGAAGCTTTCTTT

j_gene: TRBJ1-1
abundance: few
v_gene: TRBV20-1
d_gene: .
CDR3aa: CSARDRWGRNTEAFF
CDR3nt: TGCAGTGCTAGAGATAGATGGGGCCGGAACACTGAAGCTTTCTTT

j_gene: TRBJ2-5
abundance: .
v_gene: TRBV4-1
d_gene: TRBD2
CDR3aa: CASSQELGTSGSQETQYF
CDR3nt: TGCGCCAGCAGCCAAGAGCTGGGGACTAGCGGGAGCCAAGAGACCCAGTACTTC

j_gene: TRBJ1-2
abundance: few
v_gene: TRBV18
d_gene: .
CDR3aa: CASSPGAQTNYGYTF
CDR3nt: TGTGCCAGCTCACCAGGGGCACAAACTAACTATGGCTACACCTTC

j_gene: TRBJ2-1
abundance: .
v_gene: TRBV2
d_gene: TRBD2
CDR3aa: CASRGTSGGANEQFF
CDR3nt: TGTGCCAGCAGAGGGACTAGCGGGGGAGCCAATGAGCAGTTCTTC

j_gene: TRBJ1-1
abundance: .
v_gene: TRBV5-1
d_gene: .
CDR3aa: CASSLGPIPTEAFF
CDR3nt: TGCGCCAGCAGCTTAGGACCTATCCCCACTGAAGCTTTCTTT

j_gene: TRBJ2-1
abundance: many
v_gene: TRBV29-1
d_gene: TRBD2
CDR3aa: CSVEDQASGGNNEQFF
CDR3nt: TGCAGCGTTGAAGATCAGGCTAGCGGGGGTAACAATGAGCAGTTCTTC

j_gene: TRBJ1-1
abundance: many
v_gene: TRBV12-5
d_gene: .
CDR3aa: CASGLVITWGENTEAFF
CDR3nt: TGTGCTAGTGGTTTGGTAATTACCTGGGGGGAGAACACTGAAGCTTTCTTT

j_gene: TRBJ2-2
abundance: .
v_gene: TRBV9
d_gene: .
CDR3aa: CASSVEGGGRELFF
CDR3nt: TGTGCCAGCAGCGTAGAGGGGGGGGGCCGGGAGCTGTTTTTT

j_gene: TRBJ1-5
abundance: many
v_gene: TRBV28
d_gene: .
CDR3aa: CASSLRGVGWAQHF
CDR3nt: TGTGCCAGCAGCCTCCGGGGGGTAGGGTGGGCCCAGCATTTT

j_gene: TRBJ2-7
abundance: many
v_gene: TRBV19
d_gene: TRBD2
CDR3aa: CASSISGSWTYEQYF
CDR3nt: TGTGCCAGTAGTATAAGCGGGAGTTGGACGTACGAGCAGTACTTC

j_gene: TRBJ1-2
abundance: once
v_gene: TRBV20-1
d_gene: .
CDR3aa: CSASPRVGDYTF
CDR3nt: TGCAGTGCTAGTCCCAGGGTTGGTGACTACACCTTC

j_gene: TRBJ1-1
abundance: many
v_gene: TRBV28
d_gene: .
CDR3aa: CASSGHQNTEAFF
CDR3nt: TGTGCCAGCAGTGGACACCAGAACACTGAAGCTTTCTTT

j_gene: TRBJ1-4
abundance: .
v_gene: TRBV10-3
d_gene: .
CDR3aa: CAISDREEATNEKLFF
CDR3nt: TGTGCCATCAGTGATAGGGAGGAGGCAACTAATGAAAAACTGTTTTTT